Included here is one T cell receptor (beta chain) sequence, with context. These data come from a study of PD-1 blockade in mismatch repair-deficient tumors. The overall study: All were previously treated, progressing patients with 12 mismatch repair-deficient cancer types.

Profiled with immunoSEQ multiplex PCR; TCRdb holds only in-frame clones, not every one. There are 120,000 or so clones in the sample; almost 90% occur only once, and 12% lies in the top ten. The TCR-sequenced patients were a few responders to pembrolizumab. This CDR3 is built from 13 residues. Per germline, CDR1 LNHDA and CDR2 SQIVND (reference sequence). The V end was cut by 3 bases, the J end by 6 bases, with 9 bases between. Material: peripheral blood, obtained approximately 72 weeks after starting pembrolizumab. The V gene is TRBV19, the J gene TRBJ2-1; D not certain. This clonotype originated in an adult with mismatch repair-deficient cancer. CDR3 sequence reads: CASSMDRINEQFF. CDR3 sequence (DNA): TGTGCCAGTAGTATGGATAGGATCAATGAGCAGTTCTTC.